The 24 T cell receptor beta chains presented below share a single source sample, sequenced in a study of CD8 T cells in ankylosing spondylitis. Study results and limitations: A motif in TCR beta, a set of 8 or 9 highly homologous variants, appeared characteristic of ankylosing spondylitis blood.

One entry per CDR3 protein, called by TCRdb with MiXCR from the 5' RACE reads. The sample includes around 440,000 distinct CDR3 sequences, roughly 18% seen only once; the top ten take over 1%. These receptors' antigens are unknown. The specimen sequenced was blood, either unsorted or a sorted T cell fraction (not recorded which). These receptors came from a male donor with ankylosing spondylitis.

The chain is built from TRBV5-1 and TRBJ2-5, with D tentatively TRBD1 (5 bases). The CDR3 runs 15 residues. Trimming left V 3 bases short and J 0 bases short, with 12 bases between. Looked up from germline, CDR1 is SGHRS and CDR2 is YFSETQ. CDR3 DNA: TGCGCCAGCAGCTCTAGGGGCATTAACCAAGAGACCCAGTACTTC. Encoded protein: CASSSRGINQETQYF.

CDR3 loop: CASSPEEGWGQPQHF. DNA for the CDR3: TGTGCCAGCTCACCGGAGGAGGGCTGGGGTCAGCCCCAGCATTTT. The gene calls are TRBV18 and TRBJ1-5; the D is unclear. The CDR3 spans 15 residues. The V and J ends lost 3 bases and 6 bases respectively, with 15 bases between them. Germline V CDR1 and CDR2: KGHSH, LQKENI.

The chain combines TRBV6-2 or TRBV6-3 with TRBJ2-6; 8 bases align to TRBD1. The germline gives CDR1 MNHEY, CDR2 SVGEGT. J lost 0 bases, V lost 4 bases, and 14 bases had no gene match. The CDR3 totals 20 residues. CDR3 nucleotide sequence: TGTGCCAGCAGTTCTGGGACAGGCACGACCCTGAACTCTGGGGCCAACGTCCTGACTTTC. It is translated as CASSSGTGTTLNSGANVLTF.

This chain links TRBV20-1 with TRBJ2-2; TRBD2 agrees at 9 bases. V shed 6 bases and J 7 bases; nucleotides not matched to a gene: 9. Germline V lookup: CDR1 DFQATT, CDR2 SNEGSKA (reference sequence). The CDR3 loop spans 14 amino acids. The CDR3 is CSASAGGRGGELFF. DNA for the CDR3: TGCAGTGCCTCCGCGGGGGGGCGGGGCGGGGAGCTGTTTTTT.

Comment on this clonotype: An end of the junction differs from the germline gene, which may be a read error. The chain is built from TRBV5-1 and TRBJ1-2; 7 nucleotides agree with TRBD1. This CDR3 has 15 amino acids. Germline V CDR1 and CDR2: SGHRS, YFSETQ. DNA of the CDR3: TGCGCCAGCAGCCCCCAGGGGCAGGGGGGCTATGGCTACGCCTTC. It is translated as CASSPQGQGGYGYAF.

V usage is TRBV20-1 and J usage is TRBJ1-5; no clear D gene. CDR3 length: 13 amino acids. CDR1 DFQATT and CDR2 SNEGSKA come from the germline V gene (reference sequence). V was trimmed by 1 base and J by 1 base, leaving 5 bases between them. The CDR3 region has the DNA TGCAGTGCTAGAGGGCCAAGCAATCAGCCCCAGCATTTT. It encodes CSARGPSNQPQHF.

This chain links TRBV29-1 with TRBJ1-4; 9 positions agree with TRBD1. This CDR3 is 13 amino acids long. CDR1 and CDR2 (germline): SQVTM, ANQGSEA. The V and J ends lost 4 bases and 5 bases, in that order; junction bases with no gene match: 2. Here the CDR3 reads CSVAGQGNEKLFF. The CDR3 DNA reads as TGCAGCGTTGCGGGACAGGGAAATGAAAAACTGTTTTTT.

In this sample, this clonotype turned up a few times. The CDR3 sequence: CASSEGRPTGGYEQYF. CDR3 sequence (DNA): TGTGCCAGCAGTGAAGGGAGACCGACCGGGGGCTACGAGCAGTACTTC. The J gene is TRBJ2-7, the V gene TRBV6-1; possible D gene TRBD2, 6 bases. This CDR3 has 16 residues. The V gene lost 1 base and the J gene lost 3 bases, with 16 bases spanning the gap. Germline-derived CDR1 and CDR2 are MNHNS and SASEGT.

This rearrangement joins TRBV15 to TRBJ1-5, with a tentative D call TRBD1 (6 bases). The CDR3 has 16 amino acids. Germline V gene sequence: CDR1 LNHNV, CDR2 YYDKDF (reference sequence). The ends were cut back, 2 bases at V and 3 bases at J, with 14 bases in the middle. This CDR3 reads CATSRLGGAVNQPQHF. DNA of the CDR3: TGTGCCACCAGCAGACTGGGGGGGGCGGTCAATCAGCCCCAGCATTTT.

The chain couples TRBV20-1 to TRBJ2-3; D possibly matches TRBD1 or TRBD2 (5 bases each). CDR1 is DFQATT, CDR2 SNEGSKA, per germline (reference sequence). The CDR3 has 14 residues. V was trimmed by 7 bases and J by 5 bases, leaving 19 bases between them. The CDR3 nucleotides are TGCAGTGACAAACCGGGACCCTCGGGAGATACGCAGTATTTT. It specifies CSDKPGPSGDTQYF.

The chain has TRBV20-1 and TRBJ2-1, with 11 positions matching TRBD2. This CDR3 has 14 amino acids. V was pared by 4 bases and J by 7 bases, with 6 bases of the junction left unmatched. CDR1 and CDR2 (germline): DFQATT, SNEGSKA (reference sequence). The CDR3 DNA reads as TGCAGTGCTACTAGCGGGAGGAGGGGAAATGAGCAGTTCTTC. It yields the protein CSATSGRRGNEQFF.

This clonotype was seen repeatedly, ten times or more. This rearrangement joins TRBV20-1 to TRBJ1-2; 7 bases are a match to TRBD1. J lost 1 base, V lost 5 bases, and 4 bases had no gene match. The CDR3 contains 13 residues. CDR1 and CDR2 from the germline V gene are DFQATT and SNEGSKA (reference sequence). The DNA for the CDR3 is TGCAGTGCTTCCAGGGGGAATAACTATGGCTACACCTTC. Its translation: CSASRGNNYGYTF.

This clonotype was counted once. The genes are TRBV15 and TRBJ2-7, with 8 bases matching TRBD1. The trim removed 2 bases at V and 4 bases at J, leaving 4 bases unmatched. Germline CDR1 and CDR2: LNHNV and YYDKDF (reference sequence). This CDR3 region has 14 residues. CDR3 amino acids: CATSRTQGAYEQYF. CDR3 nucleotide sequence: TGTGCCACCAGCAGAACCCAGGGGGCTTACGAGCAGTACTTC.

This clonotype was counted between two and nine times. This chain connects TRBV20-1 to TRBJ2-1; D remains unclear. The CDR3 loop spans 15 amino acids. Germline-derived CDR1 and CDR2 are DFQATT and SNEGSKA (reference sequence). V was trimmed by 3 bases and J by 7 bases, leaving 19 bases between them. The CDR3 DNA reads TGCAGTGCTAGCCATTACGTGGATGGAAATAATGAGCAGTTCTTC. It translates to CSASHYVDGNNEQFF.

The chain has TRBV12-3 or TRBV12-4 and TRBJ1-6; 11 nucleotides align to TRBD1. J lost 9 bases, V lost 4 bases, and 11 bases had no gene match. The CDR3 is 17 residues long. The CDR3 sequence: CASSSGRSGTGGSPLHF. CDR3 sequence (DNA): TGTGCCAGCAGTTCAGGTCGGAGCGGGACAGGGGGTTCACCCCTCCACTTT.

The V and J genes are TRBV11-2 and TRBJ2-3; D may be TRBD1 (6 bases). Per the germline V gene, CDR1 is SGHAT and CDR2 is FQNNGV. The ends were cut back, 8 bases at V and 2 bases at J, with 11 bases in the middle. The CDR3 has 13 residues. The CDR3 coding sequence is TGTGCCAGCGGGGGACACAACACAGATACGCAGTATTTT. Protein product: CASGGHNTDTQYF.

This chain uses TRBV25-1 with TRBJ2-7; perhaps D is TRBD1 or TRBD2 (5 bases each). Germline-derived CDR1 and CDR2 are MGHDK and SYGVNS. V lost 7 bases to trimming and J lost 6 bases, with 25 bases between them. This CDR3 contains 16 residues. CDR3 bases: TGTGCCAGCATCCGAGGGTCCGGGACGGCACTTAGCGAGCAGTACTTC. The encoded protein is CASIRGSGTALSEQYF.

This clonotype was seen a few times. The J gene is TRBJ1-1, the V gene TRBV6-5, with D unclear. The CDR3 is 14 residues long. Trimming removed 2 bases at V and 1 base at J, with 8 bases between. The germline V gene encodes CDR1 MNHEY and CDR2 SVGAGI. The CDR3 DNA reads TGTGCCAGCAGTTACGGGCCGCAGAACACTGAAGCTTTCTTT. It codes for CASSYGPQNTEAFF.

This clonotype was counted many times. The genes are TRBV12-3 or TRBV12-4 and TRBJ2-7; TRBD1 aligns across 12 bases. Trimming cost V 6 bases and J 7 bases; bases outside gene matches: 7. The CDR3 is 14 amino acids. CDR3 loop: CASSLGQGAREQYF. In nucleotides, the CDR3 is TGTGCCAGCAGCCTGGGACAGGGGGCGAGGGAGCAGTACTTC.

V gene TRBV2 combines with J gene TRBJ2-7; 7 nucleotides match TRBD2. This CDR3 is built from 13 residues. The J segment lost 2 bases and the V segment lost 6 bases, leaving 4 bases of the junction unmatched. Looked up from germline, CDR1 is SNHLY and CDR2 is FYNNEI. The CDR3 region is CASSREAPYEQYF. CDR3 nucleotide sequence: TGTGCCAGCAGCCGGGAGGCCCCCTACGAGCAGTACTTC.

This clonotype was seen a few times. V and J are TRBV11-3 and TRBJ2-1, with TRBD2 matching 16 bases. This CDR3 has 16 amino acids. CDR1 is SGHNT, CDR2 YENEEA, per germline. J lost 7 bases, V lost 3 bases, and 3 bases had no gene match. CDR3 nucleotide sequence: TGTGCCAGCAGCTTGGGACTAGCGGGGGGGAAAAATGAGCAGTTCTTC. Its translation is CASSLGLAGGKNEQFF.

This clonotype came up many times. The chain recombines TRBV4-2 with TRBJ2-1, with 11 bases fitting TRBD2. Germline CDR1 is LGHNA and CDR2 is YNFKEQ. CDR3 length: 15 residues. Trimming cost V 0 bases and J 12 bases; bases outside gene matches: 7. CDR3 coding DNA: TGTGCCAGCAGCCAAGACGGGACTAGCGGTGTAAGGCAGTTCTTC. Translating gives CASSQDGTSGVRQFF.

CDR3 region: CASSSPGSNQPQHF. CDR3 DNA: TGTGCCAGCAGTTCCCCGGGGAGCAATCAGCCCCAGCATTTT. The chain carries TRBV6-5 and TRBJ1-5; D gene uncertain. CDR1 MNHEY and CDR2 SVGAGI come from the germline V gene. The CDR3 consists of 14 residues. V dropped 4 bases and J dropped 1 base, with 8 bases sitting between them.

This clonotype was found a few times. The rearrangement links TRBV20-1 to TRBJ2-2, with D uncertain. V lost 3 bases and J 4 bases, leaving 9 bases between the germline ends. Per the germline V gene, CDR1 is DFQATT and CDR2 is SNEGSKA (reference sequence). The CDR3 consists of 13 residues. DNA of the CDR3: TGCAGTGCTAGTGGCTCAACCACCGGGGAGCTGTTTTTT. Protein product: CSASGSTTGELFF.